This T cell receptor (beta chain) was profiled in a study of T-cell reconstitution after alpha-beta-depleted transplantation in children. This CDR3 is 15 amino acids long. Trimming took off 5 bases at V and 1 base at J, with 14 bases between the two ends. Germline assignment: CDR1 MDHEN and CDR2 SYDVKM. This clonotype was detected ten times or more. Its specificity is not known. As it was prepared, the TCRbeta library received unique molecular identifiers. TCRdb redid the calling of the PCR reads with MiXCR, one entry per CDR3 protein. In the table there are 98,000 or so distinct CDR3 sequences, 5% to 8% of which are singletons. Study observations and caveats: T-cell counts and diversity at one year following transplant were attributed mainly to newly produced T cells. The study traced high day-60 TCRbeta diversity in some patients to surviving recipient T cells and thymic progenitors. About two months after transplant, alpha-beta T cells reportedly came from several hundred expanded graft clones.

The chain couples TRBV28 to TRBJ2-5; either TRBD1 or TRBD2 may fit D (5 bases each). This TCR was sampled from a male patient between 2 and 10 years old who had a stem cell transplant for acute lymphoblastic leukemia, so the T cells may come from the graft donor. Sequenced material: PBMCs, mostly from graft donor cells, taken 360 days after TCRalphabeta/CD19-depleted stem cell transplant. DNA for the CDR3: TGTGCCAGCAGTATGATCCGGGACGTCCAAGAGACCCAGTACTTC. This translates into CASSMIRDVQETQYF.